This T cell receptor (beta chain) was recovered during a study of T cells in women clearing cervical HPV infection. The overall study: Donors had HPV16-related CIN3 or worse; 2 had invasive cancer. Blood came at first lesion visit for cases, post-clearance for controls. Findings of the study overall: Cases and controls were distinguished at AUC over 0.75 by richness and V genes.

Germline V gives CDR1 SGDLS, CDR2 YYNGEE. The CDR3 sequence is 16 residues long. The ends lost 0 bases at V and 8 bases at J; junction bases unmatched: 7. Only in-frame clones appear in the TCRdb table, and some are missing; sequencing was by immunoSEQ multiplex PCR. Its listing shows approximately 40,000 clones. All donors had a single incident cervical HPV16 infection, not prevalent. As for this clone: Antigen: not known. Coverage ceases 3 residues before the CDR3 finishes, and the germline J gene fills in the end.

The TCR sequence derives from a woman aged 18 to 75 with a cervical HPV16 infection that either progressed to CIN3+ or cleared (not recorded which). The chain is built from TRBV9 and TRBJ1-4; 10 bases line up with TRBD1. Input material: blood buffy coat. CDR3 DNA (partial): TGTGCCAGCAGCGTAGATCGGACAGGGGGGGACGAAAAA. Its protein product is CASSVDRTGGDEK. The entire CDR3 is CASSVDRTGGDEKLFF.